Presented here are 3 T cell receptor beta chains from one specimen sequenced in a study of radiation and T cells in renal cell carcinoma. Described time point: blood 4 weeks post-SBRT, at nephrectomy. As for treatment: 15 Gy SBRT to primary tumor, nephrectomy 4 weeks later. Using immunoSEQ multiplex PCR, the repertoire was profiled, and TCRdb retains in-frame clones only, with some absent. The sample records approximately 80,000 clones, 70% to 90% being singletons. The input for sequencing was blood, taken from a patient whose treatment included radiotherapy and nephrectomy. These receptors were obtained from a woman between 65 and 79 years old with renal cell carcinoma.

The J gene is TRBJ1-4, the V gene TRBV6-6, with 9 bases that match TRBD1. The V segment lost 2 bases and the J segment 3 bases; nucleotides outside the gene matches: 1. Germline V gene lookup returns CDR1 MNHNY and CDR2 SVGAGI (reference sequence). This CDR3 is 15 amino acids long. For the CDR3, the DNA is TGTGCCAGCAGTTACGGGGACAGGGCTAATGAAAAACTGTTTTTT. It specifies CASSYGDRANEKLFF.

This chain joins TRBV5-5 and TRBJ1-1; D ambiguous. CDR1 and CDR2 from the germline V gene are SGHKS and YYEKEE (reference sequence). This CDR3 has 13 amino acids. V was cut by 0 bases and J by 1 base, with 4 bases left in between. The CDR3 nucleotides read TGTGCCAGCAGCTTGGCCGGGAACACTGAAGCTTTCTTT. Protein: CASSLAGNTEAFF.

V and J are TRBV28 and TRBJ2-5; D might be TRBD1 or TRBD2, each matching 5 bases. The ends were cut back, 3 bases at V and 5 bases at J, with 13 bases in the middle. In germline, CDR1 is MDHEN, CDR2 SYDVKM. The CDR3 contains 14 residues. CDR3 in DNA: TGTGCCAGCAGTTTCTTGCAGGGCGGGGAGACCCAGTACTTC. As protein: CASSFLQGGETQYF.